The next 20 T cell receptor beta chains were all read from a single sample in a study of shared clonotypes between healthy human individuals. The method was immunoSEQ multiplex PCR; TCRdb's version includes in-frame clones alone and lacks a portion of them. Of 2,500,000 or so clones listed, around 90% were seen once; the top ten hold roughly 0.14%. Sequenced material: naive CD4+ T cells sorted from blood. The subset is: CD45RA+ positively selected. Every receptor here comes from a young man in good health.

The gene calls are TRBV6-1 and TRBJ2-7; 10 bases map to TRBD2. Germline trimming cut 5 bases from V and 2 bases from J; bases unmatched to any gene: 6. CDR1 MNHNS and CDR2 SASEGT come from the germline V gene. There are 15 residues in the CDR3. This CDR3 is CASSQTSGTTYEQYF. The CDR3 region has the DNA TGTGCCAGCAGTCAAACTAGCGGGACCACCTACGAGCAGTACTTC.

The rearrangement joins TRBV18 to TRBJ2-1; D gene uncertain. This CDR3 is 15 amino acids long. Trimming stripped 2 bases from V and 6 bases from J, with 14 bases between. Looked up from germline, CDR1 is KGHSH and CDR2 is LQKENI. The CDR3: CASSPSIWESNEQFF. As DNA, the CDR3 is TGTGCCAGCTCACCATCTATTTGGGAATCCAATGAGCAGTTCTTC.

This chain links TRBV28 with TRBJ1-2; D call uncertain. The CDR3 sequence is 15 residues long. Trimming took 6 bases from V and 3 from J, leaving 17 bases between them. Germline CDR1 and CDR2: MDHEN and SYDVKM. The CDR3 nucleotides are TGTGCCAGCAGCTCGCCTTCTTGGGCCGACTATGGCTACACCTTC. This encodes CASSSPSWADYGYTF.

The genes are TRBV10-3 and TRBJ2-3, with TRBD1 matching 10 bases. Germline CDR1 ENHRY, CDR2 SYGVKD. Trimming took 6 bases from V and 0 from J; bases not matched to a gene: 18. This CDR3 has 20 residues. CDR3 DNA sequence: TGTGCCATCAGGCGGGATTTACCGGGACAGGGGCCACCAAGCACAGATACGCAGTATTTT. The encoded protein is CAIRRDLPGQGPPSTDTQYF.

This chain uses TRBV28 with TRBJ1-3; TRBD1 matches 9 bases. The CDR3 consists of 18 residues. Germline CDR1 reads MDHEN; CDR2 reads SYDVKM. J was trimmed by 0 bases and V by 4 bases; bases with no gene match: 10. The CDR3 DNA reads as TGTGCCAGCAGTTCAGATGGACAGGGGCCCTCCTCTGGAAACACCATATATTTT. This translates into CASSSDGQGPSSGNTIYF.

Worth noting for this clone: Other DNA sequences of this sample code for an identical CDR3. This rearrangement joins TRBV15 to TRBJ2-7, with a tentative D call TRBD1 (6 bases). Trimming removed 3 bases at V and 2 bases at J, with 8 bases between. This CDR3 has 13 residues. Germline CDR1 and CDR2: LNHNV and YYDKDF (reference sequence). The CDR3, as DNA: TGTGCCACCAGCAGGGACAGTACCTACGAGCAGTACTTC. This encodes CATSRDSTYEQYF.

Comments on this clone: This CDR3 is also generated by other DNA sequences in the sample. The rearrangement uses TRBV18 and TRBJ2-7, with a possible D match to TRBD2 (6 bases). CDR1 and CDR2 (germline): KGHSH, LQKENI. V lost 4 bases and J 0 bases, leaving 7 bases between the germline ends. The CDR3 extends over 13 amino acids. CDR3 DNA: TGTGCCAGCTCACGGGGGGACTCCTACGAGCAGTACTTC. This sequence encodes CASSRGDSYEQYF.

The chain uses TRBV9 and TRBJ2-7; TRBD2 aligns across 13 bases. The V and J ends lost 3 bases and 3 bases, in that order; junction bases with no gene match: 12. The CDR3 runs to 18 residues. CDR1 is SGDLS and CDR2 is YYNGEE in the germline V gene. The CDR3 region is CASSAGPKTSGGLYEQYF. CDR3 bases: TGTGCCAGCAGCGCCGGCCCCAAGACTAGCGGGGGGCTCTACGAGCAGTACTTC.

The V and J genes are TRBV28 and TRBJ1-4; maybe TRBD1 (5 bases). CDR1 and CDR2 from the germline V gene are MDHEN and SYDVKM. V lost 5 bases and J 6 bases, leaving 22 bases between the germline ends. The CDR3 is made up of 17 amino acids. The CDR3 DNA follows: TGTGCCAGCAGTCTATCTAACTTGGGGGGGATTGATGAAAAACTGTTTTTT. It translates to CASSLSNLGGIDEKLFF.

The chain joins TRBV21-1 to TRBJ1-1; TRBD1 is the table's D call and was not checked against the DNA. TRBV21-1 represents a pseudogene. The CDR3 consists of 14 residues. For the CDR3, the DNA is TGTGCCAGCAGCAGACAGGGACGCCTAACTGAAGCTTTCTTT. Translated: CASSRQGRLTEAFF.

CDR3 protein: CASSLSDGSSYEQYF. The DNA for the CDR3 is TGTGCCAGCAGCTTATCGGACGGATCCTCCTACGAGCAGTACTTC. The chain recombines TRBV11-2 with TRBJ2-7; D gene uncertain. The CDR3 length is 15 residues. CDR1 and CDR2 from the germline V gene are SGHAT and FQNNGV. With 2 bases removed from V and 0 bases from J, the gap between germline ends came to 11 bases.

This clone appeared once. The J gene is TRBJ2-5, the V gene TRBV5-1; 9 nucleotides agree with TRBD2. CDR3 length: 16 residues. From germline, CDR1 is SGHRS and CDR2 YFSETQ. Unmatched junction bases numbered 12, after V lost 4 bases and J lost 5 bases. In nucleotides, the CDR3 is TGCGCCAGCAGCCCGGGGTCGCGGGGGGGCGCGGAGACCCAGTACTTC. It codes for CASSPGSRGGAETQYF.

V gene TRBV28 combines with J gene TRBJ2-6; D is perhaps TRBD1 (7 bases). The germline V gene encodes CDR1 MDHEN and CDR2 SYDVKM. Trimming shortened V by 7 bases and J by 0 bases, and 10 bases separated the two germline ends. The CDR3 is made up of 15 amino acids. The DNA of the CDR3 is TGTGCCAGCACCCAGGGGGGCTCTGGGGCCAACGTCCTGACTTTC. Its translation: CASTQGGSGANVLTF.

The chain recombines TRBV10-2 with TRBJ2-7, with unresolved D. The CDR3 extends over 13 amino acids. V lost 4 bases, J lost 3 bases, and 10 bases lay in between. Germline V gene lookup returns CDR1 WSHSY and CDR2 SAAADI. The chain's CDR3 is CASSADGGYEQYF. In DNA form, the CDR3 reads TGCGCCAGCAGTGCCGACGGCGGCTACGAGCAGTACTTC.

V usage is TRBV19 and J usage is TRBJ1-4; D might be TRBD1 (5 bases). Germline V lookup: CDR1 LNHDA, CDR2 SQIVND (reference sequence). V was clipped by 6 bases and J by 7 bases, with 12 bases between them. The CDR3 has 13 residues. CDR3 nucleotide sequence: TGTGCCAGTAGCAAAAAGGGACGTGAAAAACTGTTTTTT. Translating it yields CASSKKGREKLFF.

The chain carries TRBV7-9 and TRBJ1-1; D gene uncertain. Per germline, CDR1 SEHNR and CDR2 FQNEAQ (reference sequence). V lost 0 bases to trimming and J lost 11 bases, with 4 bases between them. This CDR3 contains 10 residues. In DNA form, the CDR3 reads TGTGCCAGCAGCTTAGCGGGGGCTTTCTTT. Residues: CASSLAGAFF. Full variable domain (missing parts from reference TRBV7-9 and TRBJ1-1): DTGVSQNPRHKITKRGQNVTFRCDPISEHNRLYWYRQTLGQGPEFLTYFQNEAQLEKSRLLSDRFSAERPKGSFSTLEIQRTEQGDSAMYLCASSLAGAFFGQGTRLTVV.

The rearrangement uses TRBV6-5 and TRBJ2-5; D unresolved. V gave up 7 bases and J gave up 5 bases, with 11 bases separating them. Germline CDR1 and CDR2: MNHEY and SVGAGI. The CDR3 consists of 12 residues. The chain's CDR3 is CASKAFGETQYF. The CDR3 DNA reads as TGTGCCAGCAAGGCTTTTGGGGAGACCCAGTACTTC.

The chain has TRBV7-9 and TRBJ1-6; D unresolved. Trimming shortened V by 4 bases and J by 10 bases, and 11 bases separated the two germline ends. Germline-derived CDR1 and CDR2 are SEHNR and FQNEAQ (reference sequence). This CDR3 spans 13 amino acids. The CDR3 nucleotides are TGTGCCAGCAGCTCGGACGGTGCCTCACCCCTCCACTTT. This encodes CASSSDGASPLHF.

This chain joins TRBV11-3 and TRBJ2-2, with D tentatively TRBD1 or TRBD2 (5 bases each). This CDR3 spans 12 amino acids. Trimming cost V 5 bases and J 9 bases, with 10 bases left between them. Per germline, CDR1 SGHNT and CDR2 YENEEA. The CDR3 reads CASSQPGRELFF. The CDR3, as DNA: TGTGCCAGCAGCCAACCGGGGCGGGAGCTGTTTTTT.

The chain carries TRBV18 and TRBJ1-4; no firm D call. The CDR3 sequence is 15 residues long. Germline V gene data show CDR1 as KGHSH and CDR2 as LQKENI. Trimming removed 0 bases from V and 5 bases from J, with 10 bases in between. CDR3 protein: CASSPPRRTNEKLFF. Here the CDR3 DNA reads TGTGCCAGCTCACCACCCCGGAGAACCAATGAAAAACTGTTTTTT.